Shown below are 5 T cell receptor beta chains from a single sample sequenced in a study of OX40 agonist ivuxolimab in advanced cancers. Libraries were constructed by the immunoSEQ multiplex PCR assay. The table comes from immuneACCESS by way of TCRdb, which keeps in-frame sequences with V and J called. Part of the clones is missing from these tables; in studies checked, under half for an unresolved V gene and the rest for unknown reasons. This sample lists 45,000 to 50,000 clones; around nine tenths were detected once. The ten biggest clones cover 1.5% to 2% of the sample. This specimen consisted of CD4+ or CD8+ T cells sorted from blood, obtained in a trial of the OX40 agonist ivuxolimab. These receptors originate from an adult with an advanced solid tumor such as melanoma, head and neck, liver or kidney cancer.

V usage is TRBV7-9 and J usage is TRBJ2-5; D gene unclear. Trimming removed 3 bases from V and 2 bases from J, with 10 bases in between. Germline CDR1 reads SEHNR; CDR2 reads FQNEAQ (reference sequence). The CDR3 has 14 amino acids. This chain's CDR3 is CASSFTRAQETQYF. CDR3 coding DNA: TGTGCCAGCAGCTTCACCCGGGCTCAAGAGACCCAGTACTTC.

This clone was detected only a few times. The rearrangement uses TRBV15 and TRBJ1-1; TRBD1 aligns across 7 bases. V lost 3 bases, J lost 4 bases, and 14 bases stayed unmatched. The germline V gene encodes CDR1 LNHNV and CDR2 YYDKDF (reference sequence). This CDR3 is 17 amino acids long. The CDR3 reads CATSRGEAVQGGTEAFF. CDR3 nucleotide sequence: TGTGCCACCAGCAGGGGGGAGGCAGTTCAGGGGGGCACTGAAGCTTTCTTT.

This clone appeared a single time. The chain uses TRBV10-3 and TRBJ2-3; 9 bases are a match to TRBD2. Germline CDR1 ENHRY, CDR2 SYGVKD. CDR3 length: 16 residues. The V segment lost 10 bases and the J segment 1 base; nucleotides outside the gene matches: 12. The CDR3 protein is CATLASAGGRTDTQYF. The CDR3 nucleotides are TGTGCCACCCTCGCGTCGGCGGGAGGGCGCACAGATACGCAGTATTTT.

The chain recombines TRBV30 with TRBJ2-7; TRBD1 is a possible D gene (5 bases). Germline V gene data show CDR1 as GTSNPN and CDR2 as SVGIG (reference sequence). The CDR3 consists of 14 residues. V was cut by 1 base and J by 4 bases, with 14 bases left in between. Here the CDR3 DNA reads TGTGCCTGGAGTGGCGGCGGAAGGGGATACGAGCAGTACTTC. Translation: CAWSGGGRGYEQYF.

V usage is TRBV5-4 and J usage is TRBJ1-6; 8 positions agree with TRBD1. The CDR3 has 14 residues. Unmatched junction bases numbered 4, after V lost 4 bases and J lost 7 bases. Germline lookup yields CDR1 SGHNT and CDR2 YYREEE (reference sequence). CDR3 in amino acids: CASSNGQGNSPLHF. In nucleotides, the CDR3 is TGTGCCAGCAGCAATGGACAGGGAAATTCACCCCTCCACTTT.